The T cell receptor beta chain described here comes from a study of T-cell reconstitution after alpha-beta-depleted transplantation in children. Unique molecular identifiers were built into the TCRbeta library. TCRdb itself ran the PCR reads through MiXCR, one entry per CDR3 protein. Counted here are roughly 490,000 distinct CDR3 sequences, approximately 10% occurring once; the ten biggest clones make up less than 15%. For this clonotype: The antigen is not known. Its ends do not fully match the called genes, so a read error is possible.

The CDR3 extends over 16 amino acids. Germline CDR1 reads SGHRS; CDR2 reads YFSETQ. Study-wide results and limits: In some patients, recipient T cells and intrathymic progenitors surviving conditioning explained high day-60 diversity. Reportedly, only several hundred clones from non-depleted graft cells drove alpha-beta T-cell counts at about two months. It was newly produced T cells that mostly accounted for T-cell counts and diversity one year after transplant.

Sequencing used PBMCs, mostly from graft donor cells, obtained 180 days after TCRalphabeta/CD19-depleted stem cell transplant. The TCR originated in a female patient aged 2-10 years who had a stem cell transplant for aplastic anemia, so the T cells may come from the graft donor. V gene TRBV5-1 combines with J gene TRBJ2-3; D may match TRBD1 or TRBD2 (5 bases each). This CDR3 reads CSSSQPGAISTDTQYF. For the CDR3, the DNA is TGCTCCAGCAGCCAACCCGGGGCGATAAGCACAGATACGCAGTATTTT.